Listed here are 26 T cell receptor beta chains from one sample, sequenced in a study of T cell responses to AZD1222 COVID-19 vaccine. Assay used: immunoSEQ multiplex PCR; TCRdb lists only in-frame clones, some missing. The profile shows over 150,000 clones, 85% to 95% of them singletons. The source was peripheral blood, collected 28 days after the second AZD1222 dose. These receptors came from an adult who received the AZD1222 COVID-19 vaccine.

The J gene is TRBJ2-7, the V gene TRBV10-2; D gene ambiguous. Between the trimmed V and J ends, which lost 6 bases and 0 bases, there was a span of 9 bases. The germline CDR1 and CDR2 sequences are WSHSY and SAAADI. This CDR3 contains 13 residues. CDR3 in DNA: TGCGCCAGCAGAGTACAGAACTCCTACGAGCAGTACTTC. Its translation is CASRVQNSYEQYF.

This clone was seen a single time. The rearrangement joins TRBV5-1 to TRBJ1-1, with D maybe TRBD1 (5 bases). V lost 4 bases and J lost 7, with 20 bases in between. This CDR3 comprises 15 residues. The V gene's germline CDR1 is SGHRS and CDR2 YFSETQ. The CDR3 sequence is CASSPSGRSGVEAFF. The CDR3 bases are TGCGCCAGCAGCCCCTCGGGACGGTCGGGGGTTGAAGCTTTCTTT.

CDR3 DNA sequence: TGTGCCAGCAGCCAAGATGAAGGCAGGCTGGATCCTGAAGCTTTCTTT. This codes for CASSQDEGRLDPEAFF. The chain is built from TRBV4-2 and TRBJ1-1, with D uncertain. V lost 0 bases to trimming and J lost 6 bases, with 17 bases between them. The CDR3 runs 16 residues. The germline V gene encodes CDR1 LGHNA and CDR2 YNFKEQ.

The chain uses TRBV29-1 and TRBJ2-7; D is unclear. Trimming stripped 2 bases from V and 5 bases from J, with 19 bases between. This CDR3 is 15 amino acids long. Per the germline V gene, CDR1 is SQVTM and CDR2 is ANQGSEA. CDR3 amino acids: CSVEFVDADLDEQYF. CDR3 nucleotides: TGCAGCGTTGAATTTGTAGACGCCGATCTGGACGAGCAGTACTTC.

The V call is TRBV11-2, the J call TRBJ1-1; D perhaps matches TRBD1 (5 bases). The CDR3 extends over 13 amino acids. V was clipped by 4 bases and J by 11 bases, with 17 bases between them. The germline CDR1 and CDR2 sequences are SGHAT and FQNNGV. DNA for the CDR3: TGTGCCAGCAGCTACGGGGGAAGGGACGTGGCTTTCTTT. Protein: CASSYGGRDVAFF.

The CDR3 here is CASSLQRGDYNEQFF. CDR3 DNA: TGTGCCAGCAGCCTTCAGCGGGGGGACTACAATGAGCAGTTCTTC. This rearrangement joins TRBV7-9 to TRBJ2-1; 9 bases agree with TRBD2. Germline CDR1 SEHNR, CDR2 FQNEAQ (reference sequence). This CDR3 contains 15 residues. Unmatched junction bases numbered 5, after V lost 5 bases and J lost 3 bases.

This chain connects TRBV6-5 to TRBJ1-4; no clear D. Germline lookup yields CDR1 MNHEY and CDR2 SVGAGI. V lost 7 bases and J lost 5, with 14 bases in between. CDR3 size: 14 residues. The CDR3 loop is CASKTGRPNEKLFF. CDR3 nucleotides: TGTGCCAGCAAGACGGGCAGGCCGAATGAAAAACTGTTTTTT.

This chain links TRBV6-5 with TRBJ2-7; perhaps TRBD2 as D (5 bases). V dropped 0 bases and J dropped 7 bases, with 13 bases sitting between them. There are 14 residues in the CDR3. Germline V CDR1 and CDR2: MNHEY, SVGAGI. The CDR3 here is CASSYSGSAREQYF. The CDR3 region has the DNA TGTGCCAGCAGTTACTCAGGGAGCGCTCGAGAGCAGTACTTC.

The chain is built from TRBV30 and TRBJ2-1; D possibly uses TRBD1 or TRBD2 (5 bases each). The V end was cut by 3 bases, the J end by 9 bases, with 24 bases between. Germline values: CDR1 GTSNPN, CDR2 SVGIG (reference sequence). The CDR3 is 16 residues long. The CDR3 sequence: CAWSLIGSGAEAEQFF. The CDR3 DNA reads as TGTGCCTGGAGCCTGATTGGGTCCGGGGCCGAGGCTGAGCAGTTCTTC.

The rearrangement joins TRBV21-1 to TRBJ2-1; the table's D call TRBD2 went unverified against the DNA. TRBV21-1 corresponds to a pseudogene. This CDR3 is built from 20 residues. CDR3 DNA sequence: TGTGCCAGCAGCAAATTGGGGGGCCTAGCGGTTACCCGCTCCTACAATGAGCAGTTCTTC. Translation gives CASSKLGGLAVTRSYNEQFF.

The chain links TRBV9 to TRBJ2-2; 7 nucleotides agree with TRBD1. With 2 bases clipped from V and 3 bases from J, the junction kept 7 bases outside the gene matches. The CDR3 runs to 16 residues. Per germline, CDR1 SGDLS and CDR2 YYNGEE. The DNA for the CDR3 is TGTGCCAGCAGCGTCCGGGACAGAGGATACACCGGGGAGCTGTTTTTT. Its protein product is CASSVRDRGYTGELFF.

The V and J genes are TRBV4-1 and TRBJ1-5; D not resolved. Per the germline V gene, CDR1 is MGHRA and CDR2 is YSYEKL. Trimming stripped 4 bases from V and 0 bases from J, with 10 bases between. This CDR3 contains 15 residues. The CDR3, as DNA: TGCGCCAGCAGCCCTTGGACGTCTAGCAATCAGCCCCAGCATTTT. Its translation is CASSPWTSSNQPQHF.

The CDR3 bases are TGTGCCAGCAGTGAACCCGGGACCTCCTACGAGCAGTACTTC. This sequence encodes CASSEPGTSYEQYF. The chain joins TRBV2 to TRBJ2-7, with D possibly called TRBD1 or TRBD2 (5 bases each). This CDR3 region has 14 residues. From germline, CDR1 is SNHLY and CDR2 FYNNEI. V was shortened by 2 bases and J by 0 bases, with 8 bases between the two germline ends.

The chain recombines TRBV28 with TRBJ1-5, with 10 nucleotides matching TRBD1. CDR1 and CDR2 (germline): MDHEN, SYDVKM. With V trimmed by 6 bases and J by 5 bases, 13 bases remained unmatched. The CDR3 sequence is 17 residues long. DNA of the CDR3: TGTGCCAGCAGGAGAGTTTCCACGACAGGGGGCTATCAGCCCCAGCATTTT. It specifies CASRRVSTTGGYQPQHF.

The rearrangement joins TRBV9 to TRBJ1-5; D ambiguous. The ends were cut back, 7 bases at V and 9 bases at J, with 8 bases in the middle. The V gene's germline CDR1 is SGDLS and CDR2 YYNGEE. CDR3 length: 10 residues. CDR3 DNA: TGTGCCAGCGGCGATGGGCCCCAGCATTTT. Residues: CASGDGPQHF.

The CDR3 DNA reads as TGTGCCAGCGGTCCGGTGGCGGAGGGGGATCAGCCCCAGCATTTT. It yields the protein CASGPVAEGDQPQHF. V and J are TRBV28 and TRBJ1-5; TRBD1 is a possible D gene (6 bases). The CDR3 is 15 residues long. The ends were cut back, 8 bases at V and 5 bases at J, with 19 bases in the middle. Germline loops: CDR1 MDHEN, CDR2 SYDVKM.

The chain uses TRBV6-5 and TRBJ1-2, with no clear D. This CDR3 spans 13 amino acids. Germline V gives CDR1 MNHEY, CDR2 SVGAGI. V was shortened by 7 bases and J by 1 base, with 10 bases between the two germline ends. CDR3 protein: CASTPEGNYGYTF. The CDR3 DNA reads TGTGCCAGCACCCCGGAGGGTAACTATGGCTACACCTTC.

This rearrangement joins TRBV4-2 to TRBJ1-1, with unresolved D. Germline V gives CDR1 LGHNA, CDR2 YNFKEQ. Trimming took 2 bases from V and 8 from J, leaving 9 bases between them. CDR3 length: 12 residues. This CDR3 is CASSQSRGEAFF. The CDR3 DNA is TGTGCCAGCAGCCAATCGCGCGGGGAAGCTTTCTTT.

The genes are TRBV5-4 and TRBJ2-7; D is perhaps TRBD1 or TRBD2 (5 bases each). The CDR3 has 16 residues. Trimming cost V 3 bases and J 4 bases, with 20 bases left between them. CDR1 SGHNT and CDR2 YYREEE come from the germline V gene (reference sequence). This CDR3 reads CASSSPGTLSRYEQYF. The CDR3 DNA reads as TGTGCCAGCAGCTCCCCCGGGACCCTATCTAGGTACGAGCAGTACTTC.

This chain connects TRBV11-1 to TRBJ2-5; 11 bases agree with TRBD1. Germline V gene lookup returns CDR1 SGHAT and CDR2 FQDESV (reference sequence). The CDR3 covers 14 residues. Losses at the gene ends were 4 bases for V and 7 bases for J; bases not matched to a gene: 5. In nucleotides, the CDR3 is TGTGCCAGCAGCTCCGGGACAGGGGGGGTGACCCAGTACTTC. As protein: CASSSGTGGVTQYF.

V and J are TRBV5-1 and TRBJ2-2, with a possible D match to TRBD2 (6 bases). Per the germline V gene, CDR1 is SGHRS and CDR2 is YFSETQ. V was cut by 4 bases and J by 0 bases, with 16 bases left in between. The CDR3 length is 17 residues. The CDR3 nucleotides are TGCGCCAGCAGCCCTAGGGAGGCGGGTACGAACACCGGGGAGCTGTTTTTT. Protein product: CASSPREAGTNTGELFF.

The chain uses TRBV18 and TRBJ1-5, with 11 bases fitting TRBD1. The CDR3 runs to 15 residues. J was trimmed by 2 bases and V by 4 bases; bases with no gene match: 1. CDR1 and CDR2 (germline): KGHSH, LQKENI. CDR3 nucleotides: TGTGCCAGCTCACGGGGACAGGGGGGCAATCAGCCCCAGCATTTT. Its translation is CASSRGQGGNQPQHF.

The chain combines TRBV11-2 with TRBJ1-1; D perhaps matches TRBD1 (6 bases). The V and J ends lost 1 base and 1 base respectively, with 13 bases between them. Germline V CDR1 and CDR2: SGHAT, FQNNGV. The CDR3 length is 16 residues. The CDR3 here is CASSLGLGGRNTEAFF. CDR3 DNA sequence: TGTGCCAGCAGCTTAGGACTGGGGGGCAGGAACACTGAAGCTTTCTTT.

The V call is TRBV18, the J call TRBJ1-2, with TRBD1 matching over 9 bases. This CDR3 has 13 residues. The J segment lost 7 bases and the V segment lost 5 bases, leaving 5 bases of the junction unmatched. The germline V gene encodes CDR1 KGHSH and CDR2 LQKENI. The CDR3 DNA is TGTGCCAGCTCAGGGACAGGGCACCCTGGCTACACCTTC. It is translated as CASSGTGHPGYTF.

This clone was seen just once. The chain uses TRBV28 and TRBJ2-1; D is undetermined. Per the germline V gene, CDR1 is MDHEN and CDR2 is SYDVKM. The V gene lost 2 bases and the J gene lost 7 bases, with 18 bases spanning the gap. CDR3 length equals 16 residues. In nucleotides, the CDR3 is TGTGCCAGCAGTTTACTAATGGCCTCGTTGGAAAATGAGCAGTTCTTC. The encoded protein is CASSLLMASLENEQFF.

The V and J genes are TRBV25-1 and TRBJ2-5; 8 bases agree with TRBD2. This CDR3 is built from 14 residues. V lost 6 bases and J lost 4; bases outside the gene matches: 7. Per germline, CDR1 MGHDK and CDR2 SYGVNS. The CDR3 reads CASRKAGDVETQYF. CDR3 nucleotide sequence: TGTGCCAGCAGGAAAGCGGGGGACGTAGAGACCCAGTACTTC.